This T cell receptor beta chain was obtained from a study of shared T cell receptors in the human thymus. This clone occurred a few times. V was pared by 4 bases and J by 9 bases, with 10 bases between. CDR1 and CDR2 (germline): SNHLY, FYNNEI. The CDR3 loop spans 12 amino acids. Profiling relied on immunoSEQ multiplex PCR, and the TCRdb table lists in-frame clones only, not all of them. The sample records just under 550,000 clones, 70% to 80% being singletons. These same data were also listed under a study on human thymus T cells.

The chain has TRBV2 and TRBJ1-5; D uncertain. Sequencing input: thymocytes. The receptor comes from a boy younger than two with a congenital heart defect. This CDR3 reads CASSGTVWPQHF. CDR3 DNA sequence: TGTGCCAGCAGTGGCACAGTTTGGCCCCAGCATTTT. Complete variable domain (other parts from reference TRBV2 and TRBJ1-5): EPEVTQTPSHQVTQMGQEVILRCVPISNHLYFYWYRQILGQKVEFLVSFYNNEISEKSEIFDDQFSVERPDGSNFTLKIRSTKLEDSAMYFCASSGTVWPQHFGDGTRLSIL.